This TCR beta chain was recovered during a study of a mutant IDH1 vaccine in newly diagnosed glioma (dated by TCRdb to the early 2020s). With respect to the entire study: In the chemotherapy-containing groups, vaccination started alongside temozolomide cycles, whereas in patients who had radiotherapy alone it started 4-6 weeks after radiotherapy. Prior to enrollment, standard therapy consisting of radiotherapy alone, temozolomide alone, or radiochemotherapy with temozolomide had been administered to patients, with the combination being received by most patients. Visit V12 was the week-35 safety follow-up and visit V13 was the week-47 end of study. Longitudinal TCRB deep sequencing was done for 25 treated patients, wherever samples were available for exploratory analyses. The approximately 30 treated patients were about 60% male and roughly 40% female, with a mean age of about 43 years. Peripheral blood was drawn at six visits: V03 (baseline), V05, V07, V10, V12 and V13.

Library method: the immunoSEQ multiplex PCR assay. Rearranged TCR beta chain sequences were amplified with the hsTCRB Kit following the manufacturer's protocol. An Illumina MiSeq was used to sequence the TCRB libraries. As for the original processing: The kit vendor's proprietary platform handled demultiplexing, trimming and gene mapping. Drawn from immuneACCESS, this table holds only the in-frame rearrangements with V and J called that TCRdb kept. Clones are partly lost; checked studies trace under half to an unresolved V gene and leave the rest unexplained. The V and J calls and clone size are taken from that table; D and trimming were inferred from the DNA. For this sample the table gives 90,000 to 100,000 clones, of which under 90% were detected only once. Roughly 0.74% of the sample belongs to the ten largest clones. Sample time point, as interpreted from the label and publication: week 47, end of study. Each vaccine dose was 300 ug of a 20-mer mutant IDH1 peptide in Montanide, given subcutaneously with topical imiquimod. Eight vaccinations were administered to patients in weeks 1, 3, 5, 7, 11, 15, 19 and 23, corresponding to visits V03 through V10. All donors had newly diagnosed IDH1-mutant astrocytomas of WHO grade 3 or 4 that showed loss of nuclear ATRX. The samples were drawn from NOA16, a multicentre, single-arm, open-label phase I trial in Germany that tested a mutant IDH1 peptide vaccine in humans for the first time. Genomic DNA for TCRB sequencing was extracted from EDTA blood using the DNeasy Blood and Tissue Kit.

With respect to this clone: No cognate antigen has been identified for it. No much larger clone is present one base from it, and per-base qualities are unavailable.

On the study overall, not on this receptor specifically: It was noted by the authors that analyses of patient blood samples could not be reproduced owing to sample limitations. Immune responses induced by the vaccine were seen in 90% to 95% of patients across multiple MHC alleles. Selection of PBMC samples for TCRB deep sequencing was based on availability. No apparent relationship was observed between pseudoprogression and alterations in the top peripheral T cell clonotypes detected by TCRB sequencing.

CDR1 and CDR2, per the germline V gene (reference sequence), are SGHNT and YYREEE. The CDR3, from cysteine to phenylalanine, totals 16 residues. The sequence is cut down to CDR3 DNA, 48 bases in frame from base 1. V is shortened by 2 bases, J by 4 bases, and the region joining them spans 16 bases. The rearrangement combines TRBV5-4 with TRBJ2-1; the D segment might be TRBD1 or TRBD2, since each matches 5 bases. Sequenced here: PBMCs, sampled from a glioma patient whose treatment included an IDH1 peptide vaccine. The source of this sequence is a woman aged 50 to 60 with glioma. The CDR3 corresponds to CASSLPPGTTYNEQFF. The nucleotides are TGTGCCAGCAGCTTACCCCCCGGGACGACATACAATGAGCAGTTCTTC.